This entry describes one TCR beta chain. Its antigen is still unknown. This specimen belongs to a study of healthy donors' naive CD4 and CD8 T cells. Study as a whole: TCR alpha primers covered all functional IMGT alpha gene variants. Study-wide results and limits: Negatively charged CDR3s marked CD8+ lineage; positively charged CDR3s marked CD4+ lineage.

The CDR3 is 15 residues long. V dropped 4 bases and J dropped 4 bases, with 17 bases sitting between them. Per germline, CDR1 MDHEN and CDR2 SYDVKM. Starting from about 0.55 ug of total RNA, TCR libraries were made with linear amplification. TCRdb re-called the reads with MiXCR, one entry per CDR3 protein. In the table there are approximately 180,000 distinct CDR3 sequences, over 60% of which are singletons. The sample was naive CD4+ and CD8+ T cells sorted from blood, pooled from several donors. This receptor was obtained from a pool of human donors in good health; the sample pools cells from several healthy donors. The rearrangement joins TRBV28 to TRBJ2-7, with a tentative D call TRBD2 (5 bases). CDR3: CASSSPPRTGYEQYF. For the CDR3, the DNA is TGTGCCAGCAGTTCGCCCCCAAGGACGGGGTACGAGCAGTACTTC.